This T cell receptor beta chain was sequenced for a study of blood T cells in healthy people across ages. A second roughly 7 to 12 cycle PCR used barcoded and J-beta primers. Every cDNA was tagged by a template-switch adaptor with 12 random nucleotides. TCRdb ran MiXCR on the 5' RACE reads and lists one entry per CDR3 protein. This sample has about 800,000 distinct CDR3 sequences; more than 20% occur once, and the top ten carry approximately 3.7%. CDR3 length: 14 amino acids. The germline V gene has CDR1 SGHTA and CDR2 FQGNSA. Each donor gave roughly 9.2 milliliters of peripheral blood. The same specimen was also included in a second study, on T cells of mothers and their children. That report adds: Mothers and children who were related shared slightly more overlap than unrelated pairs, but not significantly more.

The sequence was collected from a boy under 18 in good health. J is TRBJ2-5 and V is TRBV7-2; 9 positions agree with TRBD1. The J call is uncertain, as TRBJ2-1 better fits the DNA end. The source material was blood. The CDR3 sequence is CASSLWTGVNEQFF. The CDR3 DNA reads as TGTGCCAGCAGCTTATGGACAGGGGTTAATGAGCAGTTCTTC.